This record looks at one TCR beta chain sequence and its context. This sample was included in a study of blood T cell repertoires in COVID-19. In the study overall: PBMCs, B-cell-depleted T cells, or T cells were the source of the cDNA or gDNA that made up the material.

The CDR3 consists of 13 residues. Germline lookup yields CDR1 MNHEY and CDR2 SMNVEV (reference sequence). V was trimmed by 8 bases and J by 5 bases, leaving 15 bases between them. Repertoires were generated with immunoSEQ multiplex PCR, while TCRdb's copy carries only in-frame clones and drops some. The sample has 60,000 to 65,000 clones, approximately 91% seen once; the top ten hold 3.5%. The sequenced sample was peripheral blood. This sequence joins TRBV27 and TRBJ2-5; D is uncertain. This TCR derives from a man aged 45 to 65 with active COVID-19. The CDR3, as DNA: TGTGCCAGCTCCCCTATCCCCCCGGAGACCCAGTACTTC. It codes for CASSPIPPETQYF.